Described below is a single TCR beta chain sequence and its context. The V gene lost 8 bases and the J gene lost 5 bases, with 14 bases spanning the gap. CDR3 size: 12 residues. Germline V lookup: CDR1 SGHRS, CDR2 YFSETQ. The PCR ran on 60 Vbeta and 13 Jbeta primers. The assay was immunoSEQ multiplex PCR, and TCRdb's table has in-frame clones only and misses some. The data show 200,000 to 250,000 clones, with about 82% seen just once and approximately 2.8% held by the top ten. This sample stems from a study of cytomegalovirus exposure and HLA in healthy donors. Sequenced sample: PBMCs. The chain is built from TRBV5-1 and TRBJ2-7; D might be TRBD1 (7 bases). This TCR came from a man under 40 in good health and CMV-seronegative. The CDR3 nucleotides read TGCGCCAGTAGACAGGGACTCCACGAGCAGTACTTC. This codes for CASRQGLHEQYF.